These 27 T cell receptor beta chains were sequenced from one sample in a study of prognosis after radiotherapy for stage I lung cancer. Genomic DNA provided the template from which TCR beta CDR3 was amplified by two-round multiplex PCR. The authors ran first-round PCR with primers specific to each TRBV and TRBJ gene. TCRdb ran MiXCR on the multiplex PCR reads and lists one entry per CDR3 protein. The profile covers 59,000 or so distinct CDR3 sequences, with around 27% appearing a single time and 7.5% taken by the ten largest. Specimen: PBMCs, collected before or after stereotactic body radiation therapy (not recorded which). These receptors originate from a donor at least 50 years old with non-small cell lung cancer.

Ten or more counts support this clonotype. The CDR3 reads CASSPGNSNQPQHF. The CDR3 DNA sequence: TGTGCCAGCAGCCCCGGGAATAGCAATCAGCCCCAGCATTTT. The chain carries TRBV5-5 and TRBJ1-5; D not certain. The CDR3 runs to 14 residues. Trimming stripped 4 bases from V and 0 bases from J, with 8 bases between. Germline loops: CDR1 SGHKS, CDR2 YYEKEE (reference sequence).

This clonotype was detected a few times. A much bigger clone sits one base away, suggesting this may be a read error. V is TRBV19 and J is TRBJ1-4; no clear D gene. This CDR3 contains 14 residues. Trimming shortened V by 5 bases and J by 7 bases, and 14 bases separated the two germline ends. Germline CDR1 reads LNHDA; CDR2 reads SQIVND (reference sequence). CDR3 nucleotide sequence: TGTGCCAGTAGTTTTGAGATCGGGCGTGAAAAACTGTTTTTT. Amino acid sequence: CASSFEIGREKLFF.

The rearrangement uses TRBV6-2 or TRBV6-3 and TRBJ1-5, with 9 bases matching TRBD1. The CDR3 runs to 13 residues. Germline CDR1 MNHEY, CDR2 SVGEGT. V lost 11 bases and J lost 3; bases outside the gene matches: 5. CDR3 nucleotides: TGTGCCCGGAGGACAGGGGTCAATCAGCCCCAGCATTTT. It is translated as CARRTGVNQPQHF.

There are many counts of this clonotype. The genes are TRBV5-1 and TRBJ2-2, with TRBD2 matching over 10 bases. The germline gives CDR1 SGHRS, CDR2 YFSETQ. V shed 4 bases, J shed 2 bases, and the junction held 5 bases outside the gene matches. CDR3 length: 16 amino acids. In DNA, the CDR3 is TGCGCCAGCAGCATTGAGCGGGGGGGTAACACCGGGGAGCTGTTTTTT. It yields the protein CASSIERGGNTGELFF.

This clonotype was observed many times. The chain has TRBV13 and TRBJ1-2, with D possibly TRBD1 on 5 matching bases. CDR3 length equals 13 residues. The V end was cut by 6 bases, the J end by 7 bases, with 15 bases between. The V gene's germline CDR1 is PRHDT and CDR2 FYEKMQ (reference sequence). The DNA of the CDR3 is TGTGCCAGCAGAAAAGACGGGGGTCTTGGCTACACCTTC. It yields the protein CASRKDGGLGYTF.

This clonotype occurred many times. The V gene is TRBV6-1, the J gene TRBJ1-2; D is unclear. Germline loops: CDR1 MNHNS, CDR2 SASEGT. V was pared by 10 bases and J by 8 bases, with 17 bases between. The CDR3 is 12 amino acids. CDR3 amino acids: CATVGGSGGYTF. Written as DNA, the CDR3 is TGTGCCACTGTTGGAGGGAGTGGAGGCTACACCTTC.

On this clonotype itself: One end of the junction varies from germline; a read error may be responsible. This sequence joins TRBV28 and TRBJ2-2, with 10 bases identical to TRBD2. Germline CDR1 is MDHEN and CDR2 is SYDVKM. The CDR3 spans 15 residues. In DNA form, the CDR3 reads TGTGCCAGCAGACTAAGCGGGGGGGTCACCTGGGAGCTTTTTTTT. Its translation: CASRLSGGVTWELFF.

This clonotype was counted only a few times. This may come from a read error, since a much larger clone is one base off. The CDR3 sequence: CASSALTGSTGELFF. CDR3 in DNA: TGCGCCAGCAGCGCCCTGACAGGGTCCACCGGGGAGCTGTTTTTT. The J gene is TRBJ2-2, the V gene TRBV5-1, with TRBD1 matching 7 bases. The CDR3 runs 15 residues. After removal of 4 bases from V and 4 bases from J, the junction contained 7 bases not matched to a gene. Germline CDR1 and CDR2: SGHRS and YFSETQ.

Worth noting for this clonotype: This sequence is one base from a far larger clone and is likely a read error. The chain recombines TRBV6-4 with TRBJ2-2; weak D call: TRBD1 (5 bases). The V gene's germline CDR1 is MRHNA and CDR2 SNTAGT. The CDR3 runs 15 residues. V lost 6 bases and J 4 bases, leaving 15 bases between the germline ends. The CDR3 is CASRRKGRGTGELFF. CDR3 nucleotides: TGTGCCAGCAGAAGAAAGGGAAGGGGCACCGGGGAGCTGTTTTTT.

This clonotype was observed at least ten times. The chain couples TRBV6-2 or TRBV6-3 to TRBJ2-3, with 7 positions matching TRBD1. The CDR3 length is 13 residues. V lost 5 bases and J lost 6; bases outside the gene matches: 5. Germline loops: CDR1 MNHEY, CDR2 SVGEGT. This CDR3 reads CASSSPGQDTQYF. The CDR3 bases are TGTGCCAGCAGTAGCCCGGGACAGGATACGCAGTATTTT.

In the case of this clonotype: A single base separates this from a much larger clone, so it may be a read error. Here the CDR3 DNA reads TGTGCCAGCCAGACAGGGCGGGATCAGCACCAGCATTTT. As protein: CASQTGRDQHQHF. The genes are TRBV6-1 and TRBJ1-5, with 7 nucleotides matching TRBD1. This CDR3 is 13 amino acids long. Per the germline V gene, CDR1 is MNHNS and CDR2 is SASEGT.

The rearrangement links TRBV27 to TRBJ1-5; D remains unclear. Trimming pared 9 bases from V and 4 bases from J, leaving 31 bases between. The CDR3 has 19 amino acids. The germline CDR1 and CDR2 sequences are MNHEY and SMNVEV (reference sequence). CDR3 region: CASSPPWVRVYVSNQPQHF. The CDR3 DNA is TGTGCCAGTAGTCCGCCTTGGGTGAGGGTGTATGTGTCTAATCAGCCCCAGCATTTT.

This clonotype occurred many times. The V gene is TRBV7-9, the J gene TRBJ2-1, with D perhaps TRBD2 (6 bases). The CDR3 is 12 amino acids. V lost 3 bases to trimming and J lost 9 bases, with 9 bases between them. Germline CDR1 is SEHNR and CDR2 is FQNEAQ (reference sequence). CDR3 amino acids: CASSFTEGEQFF. CDR3 in DNA: TGTGCCAGCAGCTTCACGGAGGGTGAGCAGTTCTTC.

This chain links TRBV20-1 with TRBJ1-5, with D perhaps matching TRBD1 (6 bases). The V and J ends lost 6 bases and 5 bases respectively, with 23 bases between them. The CDR3 has 16 residues. CDR1 is DFQATT, CDR2 SNEGSKA, per germline (reference sequence). CDR3 loop: CSAPKGGSGNDQPQHF. For the CDR3, the DNA is TGCAGTGCCCCCAAAGGGGGATCGGGAAACGATCAGCCCCAGCATTTT.

For this clonotype: A much larger clone is a single base away; this may be a read error. This rearrangement joins TRBV7-2 to TRBJ1-2; D ambiguous. This CDR3 spans 12 amino acids. Per the germline V gene, CDR1 is SGHTA and CDR2 is FQGNSA. V shed 5 bases and J shed 10 bases, with 14 bases lying between them. The CDR3 protein is CASSLVTVVYTF. CDR3 DNA sequence: TGTGCCAGCAGCCTCGTGACTGTTGTCTACACCTTC.

As to this clonotype: This likely traces to a read error, being one base from a far larger clone. The chain carries TRBV6-8 and TRBJ1-1; TRBD1 aligns across 7 bases. In germline, CDR1 is MNHGY, CDR2 SAAAGT. This CDR3 comprises 15 residues. Losses at the gene ends were 6 bases for V and 3 bases for J; bases not matched to a gene: 10. For the CDR3, the DNA is TGTGCCAGCAGCCGATATACAGGGGCGTACACTGAAGCTTTCTTT. Residues: CASSRYTGAYTEAFF.

This clonotype was counted ten times or more. V is TRBV12-5 and J is TRBJ1-2; D gene unclear. The CDR3 extends over 16 amino acids. Between the trimmed V and J ends, which lost 2 bases and 1 base, there was a span of 14 bases. Germline V lookup: CDR1 LGHNT, CDR2 FRNRAP. The CDR3 sequence: CASGLRVGNINYGYTF. CDR3 bases: TGTGCTAGTGGTTTGAGGGTTGGGAACATTAACTATGGCTACACCTTC.

This clonotype came up many times. The rearrangement links TRBV11-3 to TRBJ2-1, with 14 bases identical to TRBD2. With V trimmed by 5 bases and J by 10 bases, 10 bases remained unmatched. From germline, CDR1 is SGHNT and CDR2 YENEEA. CDR3 length: 16 residues. The CDR3 DNA reads as TGTGCCAGCAGCCCTCGGACTAGCGGGGGGAGGGACGAGCAGTTCTTC. Protein: CASSPRTSGGRDEQFF.

The chain couples TRBV20-1 to TRBJ2-2; 7 nucleotides match TRBD2. The J segment lost 4 bases and the V segment lost 4 bases, leaving 6 bases of the junction unmatched. The length of the CDR3 is 14 residues. The germline CDR1 and CDR2 sequences are DFQATT and SNEGSKA (reference sequence). The CDR3 DNA sequence: TGCAGTGCTACCGACCCTAGCGGCACCGGGGAGCTGTTTTTT. Translated: CSATDPSGTGELFF.

This clonotype has ten or more counts. CDR3 in amino acids: CSARKGQQPQHF. The CDR3 DNA is TGCAGTGCTAGGAAGGGTCAACAGCCCCAGCATTTT. The chain joins TRBV20-1 to TRBJ1-5; D gene unclear. Trimming stripped 3 bases from V and 7 bases from J, with 10 bases between. Germline CDR1 and CDR2: DFQATT and SNEGSKA (reference sequence). This CDR3 has 12 amino acids.

This clonotype was seen ten or more times. This sequence joins TRBV5-4 and TRBJ2-1; 11 bases agree with TRBD2. Per germline, CDR1 SGHNT and CDR2 YYREEE (reference sequence). This CDR3 comprises 16 residues. The junction had 9 bases not matched to a gene; V was cut back by 1 base and J by 9 bases. The CDR3 sequence: CASSLYGSGLAGEQFF. DNA of the CDR3: TGTGCCAGCAGCTTGTACGGTTCAGGACTAGCGGGTGAGCAGTTCTTC.

This clonotype was counted at least ten times. The rearrangement joins TRBV19 to TRBJ2-1; D not certain. V lost 4 bases and J 5 bases, leaving 18 bases between the germline ends. Germline CDR1 LNHDA, CDR2 SQIVND (reference sequence). This CDR3 has 16 residues. This CDR3 is CASSKSGSRGDNEQFF. DNA of the CDR3: TGTGCCAGTAGTAAATCGGGTTCCCGAGGAGACAATGAGCAGTTCTTC.

Turning to this clonotype: It is likely a read error: a sequence one base away is far more abundant. The chain has TRBV6-8 and TRBJ2-7; a possible D gene is TRBD1 (7 bases). The length of the CDR3 is 15 residues. Germline V gene sequence: CDR1 MNHGY, CDR2 SAAAGT. For the CDR3, the DNA is TGTGCCAGAAGTTCCAGGGGGGCTACCACCTACGAGCAGTACTTC. It translates to CARSSRGATTYEQYF.

Comment on this clonotype: An end of the junction differs from the germline gene, which may be a read error. The gene calls are TRBV12-3 or TRBV12-4 and TRBJ1-5, with unresolved D. The CDR3 length is 15 residues. DNA for the CDR3: TGTTCCAGCAGCCGGCCGGTATCATACAATCAGCCCCAGCATTTT. Protein sequence: CSSSRPVSYNQPQHF.

Comments on this clonotype: One end of the junction fails to match germline, which may point to a read error. The rearrangement joins TRBV20-1 to TRBJ2-3, with D perhaps TRBD1 or TRBD2 (5 bases each). CDR1 is DFQATT and CDR2 is SNEGSKA in the germline V gene (reference sequence). The CDR3 runs 16 residues. The CDR3 is CSAREPSGGFADRQYF. The CDR3 nucleotides are TGCAGTGCTAGAGAACCAAGTGGGGGTTTCGCAGATAGGCAGTATTTT.

A few counts support this clonotype. This clone may be a read error of a much larger clone one base away. This sequence joins TRBV20-1 and TRBJ1-3, with 9 bases fitting TRBD1. The V gene end was trimmed by 4 bases and the J gene end by 5 bases; junction bases not matched to a gene: 9. This CDR3 spans 15 amino acids. Germline CDR1 reads DFQATT; CDR2 reads SNEGSKA (reference sequence). CDR3 DNA sequence: TGCAGTGCTAAAACAGGGGGCGATTATAGAAACACCATATATTTT. This gives the protein CSAKTGGDYRNTIYF.

This clonotype was counted at least ten times. The chain joins TRBV2 to TRBJ1-2; a possible D gene is TRBD1 (6 bases). Looked up from germline, CDR1 is SNHLY and CDR2 is FYNNEI. Trimming removed 2 bases at V and 8 bases at J, with 9 bases between. This CDR3 has 12 amino acids. The chain's CDR3 is CASSETGWGYTF. The CDR3 DNA reads TGTGCCAGCAGTGAAACAGGGTGGGGCTACACCTTC.